These T cell receptor beta chains were read from a single sample in a study of beta chain features in type 1 diabetes. Produced via immunoSEQ multiplex PCR; TCRdb's table is partial and in-frame only. The data contain 150,000 to 200,000 clones, around 63% of them seen just once; the ten biggest clones take up approximately 0.089%. Sequencing used naive CD4+ T cells from blood. The source is a young man with type 1 diabetes. CDR3s include the opening cysteine and the closing phenylalanine or tryptophan. A D gene is named only where the DNA matches it firmly.

TRBV5-1	-	TRBJ2-2	CASSLGTANTGELFF
TRBV6-6	TRBD2	TRBJ2-6	CASRGRDLANVLTF
TRBV5-1	TRBD2	TRBJ2-5	CASSLGTSGQETQYF
TRBV7-2	-	TRBJ2-5	CASSRQETQYF
TRBV9	TRBD1	TRBJ2-7	CASRSPGTGGYEQYF
TRBV14	-	TRBJ2-4	CASSQGAQDIQYF
TRBV10-3	-	TRBJ1-1	CAIGREEGTEAFF
TRBV28	-	TRBJ2-7	CASSLPNSGEQYF
TRBV18	TRBD1	TRBJ2-7	CASSPDRGPGEQYF
TRBV29-1	TRBD1	TRBJ2-5	CSVSRGQETQYF
TRBV7-9	-	TRBJ2-3	CASSFLVEGLGDTQYF
TRBV29-1	-	TRBJ2-5	CSVEGLGETQYF
TRBV20-1	-	TRBJ2-7	CSARGSYEQYF
TRBV7-2	TRBD2	TRBJ2-5	CASSKWTSGEETQYF
TRBV29-1	-	TRBJ1-1	CSVLRTSNTEAFF
TRBV30	TRBD1	TRBJ1-2	CACHRGMNYGYTF
TRBV29-1	-	TRBJ1-5	CSDREGETYNQPQHF
TRBV9	TRBD2	TRBJ2-5	CASSVAGLAAQETQYF
TRBV21-1	-	TRBJ2-3	CAAARSYTDTQYF
TRBV29-1	-	TRBJ2-3	CSVGLMQGPSTDTQYF
TRBV7-2	-	TRBJ2-1	CASSLDINEQFF
TRBV19	-	TRBJ2-3	CASSVSEGDTQYF
TRBV7-2	-	TRBJ2-7	CASSSNRYEQYF
TRBV7-2	-	TRBJ2-5	CASSLMGLTETQYF
TRBV30	-	TRBJ1-1	CAWRTVTEAFF
TRBV2	-	TRBJ2-3	CAGSYSDTQYF
TRBV16	-	TRBJ1-4	CASSHPQHNEKLFF
TRBV29-1	-	TRBJ2-5	CSVEFGRETQYF
TRBV7-9	TRBD2	TRBJ2-7	CASSSRLAGDHEQYF
TRBV29-1	-	TRBJ1-1	CSVEEFGGTEAFF
TRBV25-1	TRBD1	TRBJ2-5	CASRPDDRGETQYF
TRBV19	TRBD1	TRBJ2-5	CASSGDRGETQYF
TRBV9	TRBD1	TRBJ2-7	CASSATGQGSEQYF
TRBV25-1	TRBD1	TRBJ2-7	CASIPTGVRNEQYF
TRBV2	TRBD1	TRBJ2-6	CASSGETGGSGANVLTF
TRBV5-1	TRBD1	TRBJ2-2	CASSPDRENTGELFF
TRBV7-2	-	TRBJ1-5	CASSLSGNSNQPQHF
TRBV20-1	-	TRBJ2-5	CSARGWETQYF
TRBV7-8	TRBD1	TRBJ2-2	CASSRPGTGWTGELFF
TRBV7-9	TRBD1	TRBJ2-1	CASSLDRGENEQFF
TRBV29-1	-	TRBJ1-2	CSVQTGTVLYGYTF
TRBV30	TRBD1	TRBJ1-5	CAWSATGFQPQHF
TRBV7-2	-	TRBJ2-1	CASSFLLNEQFF
TRBV29-1	-	TRBJ2-1	CSVHGGESSYNEQFF
TRBV25-1	TRBD1	TRBJ2-5	CASTQPGQGVETQYF
TRBV27	TRBD1	TRBJ2-3	CASRADRADTQYF
TRBV7-2	-	TRBJ2-5	CASTTGIQETQYF
TRBV30	-	TRBJ2-3	CACRTGTDTQYF
TRBV7-2	-	TRBJ2-5	CASSLETETQYF
TRBV29-1	-	TRBJ1-2	CSVEWRSGYTF
TRBV30	-	TRBJ2-5	CAWDEGTETQYF
TRBV10-3	TRBD2	TRBJ2-5	CATGLAGQETQYF
TRBV29-1	-	TRBJ2-7	CSALTPKEQYF
TRBV2	TRBD1	TRBJ2-7	CASSYRDRGYEQYF
TRBV29-1	-	TRBJ2-5	CSFGMYQETQYF
TRBV7-2	TRBD1	TRBJ2-6	CASSTQGTGANVLTF
TRBV13	-	TRBJ2-7	CASSSYRFEEQYF
TRBV27	-	TRBJ1-1	CASRRTALNTEAFF
TRBV29-1	-	TRBJ2-1	CSVEKGGPLYNEQFF